This entry lists 10 T cell receptor beta chains sequenced from one sample in a study of T-cell reconstitution after alpha-beta-depleted transplantation in children. Unique molecular identifiers were incorporated during preparation of the TCRbeta library. TCRdb re-called the PCR reads through MiXCR, storing one row per CDR3 protein. The data contain about 270,000 distinct CDR3 sequences, 9.9% of them seen just once; the ten biggest clones take up around 10%. This specimen consisted of PBMCs from the stem cell graft donor, obtained from the stem cell graft. The source is a human donor who donated a stem cell graft to a child with SCID.

This clonotype was seen more than once but under ten times. The rearrangement uses TRBV5-6 and TRBJ2-2; D ambiguous. Trimming stripped 0 bases from V and 4 bases from J, with 10 bases between. The germline V gene has CDR1 SGHDT and CDR2 YYEEEE. This CDR3 spans 15 amino acids. The CDR3 reads CASSLVGVGTGELFF. Here the CDR3 DNA reads TGTGCCAGCAGCTTGGTTGGGGTAGGCACCGGGGAGCTGTTTTTT.

The chain has TRBV6-2 or TRBV6-3 and TRBJ2-3; D not certain. V was pared by 6 bases and J by 4 bases, with 11 bases between. The V gene's germline CDR1 is MNHEY and CDR2 SVGEGT. The CDR3 runs 13 residues. The CDR3 nucleotides are TGTGCCAGCAGCTACGGGCTGGCAGATACGCAGTATTTT. It translates to CASSYGLADTQYF.

This clonotype was detected a few times. The chain employs TRBV20-1 and TRBJ2-5, with a tentative D call TRBD2 (6 bases). CDR1 is DFQATT, CDR2 SNEGSKA, per germline (reference sequence). Trimming removed 6 bases at V and 5 bases at J, with 19 bases between. This CDR3 is 14 amino acids long. As DNA, the CDR3 is TGCAGTGCCCGGGACTTCAGTTTAGTCGAGACCCAGTACTTC. Translated, it gives CSARDFSLVETQYF.

CDR3: CASSRGGALFYNEQFF. The CDR3 nucleotides read TGTGCCAGCAGCCGCGGGGGGGCCCTTTTCTACAATGAGCAGTTCTTC. V is TRBV7-2 and J is TRBJ2-1; TRBD2 matches at 9 bases. The V gene's germline CDR1 is SGHTA and CDR2 FQGNSA. This CDR3 contains 16 residues. The V and J ends lost 5 bases and 3 bases, in that order; junction bases with no gene match: 8.

This clonotype was counted a few times. The chain recombines TRBV5-1 with TRBJ2-5, with a weak D call TRBD2 (6 bases). The V gene's germline CDR1 is SGHRS and CDR2 YFSETQ. CDR3 length equals 14 residues. V was pared by 5 bases and J by 2 bases, with 13 bases between. The CDR3 bases are TGCGCCAGCAGAGGGACTCCTCCACAAGAGACCCAGTACTTC. Translation gives CASRGTPPQETQYF.

This clonotype was detected ten times or more. The chain links TRBV7-9 to TRBJ2-5, with a tentative D call TRBD2 (6 bases). V dropped 5 bases and J dropped 5 bases, with 18 bases sitting between them. This CDR3 region has 15 residues. The germline V gene encodes CDR1 SEHNR and CDR2 FQNEAQ (reference sequence). This CDR3 is CASSHSRGKYETQYF. CDR3 DNA: TGTGCCAGCAGCCACTCACGGGGGAAGTATGAGACCCAGTACTTC.

The chain couples TRBV20-1 to TRBJ1-5; possible D gene TRBD1, 5 bases. This CDR3 is 17 amino acids long. CDR1 is DFQATT, CDR2 SNEGSKA, per germline (reference sequence). The V end lost 0 bases, the J end lost 2 bases, and 17 bases lay between the germline ends. The CDR3 loop is CSARERPRVGGNQPQHF. The CDR3 DNA follows: TGCAGTGCTAGAGAAAGACCCAGGGTGGGTGGCAATCAGCCCCAGCATTTT.

The chain combines TRBV20-1 with TRBJ2-2, with D perhaps TRBD2 (6 bases). In germline, CDR1 is DFQATT, CDR2 SNEGSKA (reference sequence). The CDR3 has 15 residues. V lost 1 base and J 5 bases, leaving 14 bases between the germline ends. The CDR3 loop is CSARGVRGKTGELFF. The CDR3 bases are TGCAGTGCTAGAGGGGTGCGGGGAAAAACCGGGGAGCTGTTTTTT.

There are many counts of this clonotype. The chain combines TRBV10-3 with TRBJ1-1, with unresolved D. The CDR3 is made up of 14 amino acids. Germline V lookup: CDR1 ENHRY, CDR2 SYGVKD. V lost 2 bases to trimming and J lost 1 base, with 8 bases between them. The CDR3 region is CAISEGRGNTEAFF. DNA for the CDR3: TGTGCCATCAGTGAGGGCAGAGGGAACACTGAAGCTTTCTTT.

This clonotype was recorded a few times. V is TRBV5-1 and J is TRBJ2-3, with TRBD1 matching 7 bases. V lost 5 bases and J lost 0; bases outside the gene matches: 6. The germline CDR1 and CDR2 sequences are SGHRS and YFSETQ. The CDR3 has 15 amino acids. This chain's CDR3 is CASRTQGSSTDTQYF. The CDR3 DNA reads TGCGCCAGCAGGACACAGGGGTCTAGCACAGATACGCAGTATTTT.